These 7 T cell receptor beta chains were all obtained from the same sample, sequenced in a study of T cell changes during pregnancy in multiple sclerosis. The assay was immunoSEQ multiplex PCR, and TCRdb's table has in-frame clones only and misses some. The sample yields approximately 79,000 clones, roughly 92% seen once. The sample in question was CD4+ T cells from peripheral blood mononuclear cells, obtained before pregnancy. The receptors were gathered from a female donor with multiple sclerosis, enrolled in a pregnancy study.

J is TRBJ2-6 and V is TRBV13; 7 nucleotides align to TRBD1. Germline loops: CDR1 PRHDT, CDR2 FYEKMQ (reference sequence). V shed 5 bases and J 4 bases; nucleotides not matched to a gene: 11. This CDR3 contains 17 residues. The DNA for the CDR3 is TGTGCCAGCAGCCCCGGGCGCAGGGGGACAGGGGCCAACGTCCTGACTTTC. Protein: CASSPGRRGTGANVLTF.

The V call is TRBV6-1, the J call TRBJ2-2; no definite D call. Between the trimmed V and J ends, which lost 6 bases and 4 bases, there was a span of 12 bases. The CDR3 spans 14 residues. Germline V gene sequence: CDR1 MNHNS, CDR2 SASEGT. The CDR3 DNA sequence: TGTGCCAGCAGCCCGAATTCCGGCACCGGGGAGCTGTTTTTT. It specifies CASSPNSGTGELFF.

The chain is built from TRBV6-6 and TRBJ1-5; D perhaps matches TRBD1 (6 bases). V gave up 4 bases and J gave up 3 bases, with 13 bases separating them. The CDR3 contains 15 residues. Germline loops: CDR1 MNHNY, CDR2 SVGAGI (reference sequence). This CDR3 reads CASSFRTESNQPQHF. In nucleotides, the CDR3 is TGTGCCAGCAGTTTTAGGACAGAATCCAATCAGCCCCAGCATTTT.

DNA for the CDR3: TGTGCCAGCAGGCATCGACAGGGTATCGGCACAGATACGCAGTATTTT. Encoded protein: CASRHRQGIGTDTQYF. This rearrangement joins TRBV5-4 to TRBJ2-3; 7 bases map to TRBD1. The CDR3 loop spans 16 amino acids. Per the germline V gene, CDR1 is SGHNT and CDR2 is YYREEE (reference sequence). V was pared by 5 bases and J by 1 base, with 10 bases of the junction left unmatched.

CDR3 sequence: CAWSVGGGETQYF. The DNA for the CDR3 is TGTGCCTGGAGTGTTGGAGGTGGGGAGACCCAGTACTTC. V and J are TRBV30 and TRBJ2-5; TRBD2 might be the D (5 bases). With 0 bases removed from V and 5 bases from J, the gap between germline ends came to 10 bases. Per germline, CDR1 GTSNPN and CDR2 SVGIG (reference sequence). The CDR3 runs 13 residues. Supplemented by reference TRBV30 and TRBJ2-5, the full variable domain reads SQTIHQWPATLVQPVGSPLSLECTVEGTSNPNLYWYRQAAGRGLQLLFYSVGIGQISSEVPQNLSASRPQDRQFILSSKKLLLSDSGFYLCAWSVGGGETQYFGPGTRLLVL.

V is TRBV5-1 and J is TRBJ2-2, with 11 bases matching TRBD2. The CDR3 runs 17 residues. V was pared by 4 bases and J by 4 bases, with 9 bases of the junction left unmatched. CDR1 SGHRS and CDR2 YFSETQ come from the germline V gene. CDR3 DNA sequence: TGCGCCAGCAGCCATGACTTTAGCGGGGGGGCCACCGGGGAGCTGTTTTTT. It is translated as CASSHDFSGGATGELFF.

J is TRBJ2-7 and V is TRBV2; D is perhaps TRBD2 (6 bases). CDR1 is SNHLY and CDR2 is FYNNEI in the germline V gene. V was cut by 4 bases and J by 0 bases, with 13 bases left in between. The CDR3 covers 15 residues. Here the CDR3 reads CASSVASDSSYEQYF. CDR3 nucleotide sequence: TGTGCCAGCAGTGTGGCTAGCGACAGCTCCTACGAGCAGTACTTC.